Described below is a single TCR beta chain sequence and its context. Antigen specificity is unknown. TCRdb's copy holds only in-frame clones and misses some; the assay was immunoSEQ multiplex PCR. The sample records tens of thousands of clones, 80% to 90% being singletons. CDR3 size: 16 residues. Trimming removed 3 bases from V and 1 base from J, with 14 bases in between. Germline values: CDR1 SGDLS, CDR2 YYNGEE. These data belong to a study of radiation and T cells in renal cell carcinoma. Time point defined: blood 2 weeks post-SBRT. Treatment noted: 15 Gy SBRT to primary tumor, nephrectomy 4 weeks later. Blood was sampled at baseline, 2 weeks and 4 weeks after SBRT. The study's findings and limits: Baseline intratumoral clonotype presence is unknown without pretreatment biopsies. In blood, top tumor clones expanded by 2 weeks, shrinking by 4.

Sequenced here: blood, sampled from a patient whose treatment included radiotherapy and nephrectomy. The receptor comes from a woman in her 50s with renal cell carcinoma. V is TRBV9 and J is TRBJ2-4, with D perhaps matching TRBD1 or TRBD2 (5 bases each). The CDR3 is CASSANLRDAKNIQYF. In DNA, the CDR3 is TGTGCCAGCAGCGCCAATCTAAGGGACGCCAAAAACATTCAGTACTTC.